This TCR beta chain was sequenced for a study of blood T cell repertoires in COVID-19. Background on the study: Whether acute or convalescent, the COVID-19 samples came from the United States, Italy and Spain.

Germline V gives CDR1 SQVTM, CDR2 ANQGSEA. Trimming removed 3 bases from V and 1 base from J, with 11 bases in between. The CDR3 length is 14 residues. Original processing notes: Quantification of nucleated cells was approximated via reference gene primer amplification. The data were produced by immunoSEQ multiplex PCR, yet TCRdb's version contains in-frame clones alone and is incomplete. The D gene and trimming were derived from the DNA, and the V and J assignments and clone size from that table. The sample includes 15,000 to 20,000 clones, approximately 84% of them seen just once. This clone rates as medium-sized.

Input material: peripheral blood. The sequence was collected from a human donor in a cohort sampled during active COVID-19. V and J are TRBV29-1 and TRBJ2-3; the D gene is possibly TRBD1 (5 bases). The CDR3 protein is CSVDHPQGTDTQYF. The CDR3 DNA follows: TGCAGCGTTGATCATCCACAGGGCACAGATACGCAGTATTTT.